These 19 T cell receptor beta chains were all obtained from the same sample, sequenced in a study of T cells in Graves' hyperthyroidism and ophthalmopathy. RNA transcripts were the template for amplifying TCR beta CDR3 regions. The primer set for the first-round RT-PCR of the TCR CDR3 was HTBI. TCRdb reanalysed the multiplex PCR reads using MiXCR and keeps one entry per CDR3 protein. The top ten clones hold around 44% of a sample with nearly 110,000 distinct CDR3 sequences, about 17% of them seen once. The sequenced sample was blood. The receptors here all came from a woman between 50 and 59 years old with Graves' hyperthyroidism.

In its sample, this clonotype was seen many times. The chain has TRBV18 and TRBJ2-1; perhaps TRBD1 as D (5 bases). Trimming took off 3 bases at V and 1 base at J, with 10 bases between the two ends. This CDR3 spans 15 amino acids. CDR1 and CDR2 (germline): KGHSH, LQKENI. CDR3 coding DNA: TGTGCCAGCTCACCCCAGGGCGGTTCCTACAATGAGCAGTTCTTC. Protein product: CASSPQGGSYNEQFF. Filled out from reference TRBV18 and TRBJ2-1, the complete variable domain reads NAGVMQNPRHLVRRRGQEARLRCSPMKGHSHVYWYRQLPEEGLKFMVYLQKENIIDESGMPKERFSAEFPKEGPSILRIQQVVRGDSAAYFCASSPQGGSYNEQFFGPGTRLTVL.

This clonotype was counted ten times or more. The genes are TRBV6-1 and TRBJ1-1; 12 nucleotides align to TRBD1. Germline lookup yields CDR1 MNHNS and CDR2 SASEGT. Germline trimming cut 6 bases from V and 2 bases from J; bases unmatched to any gene: 7. This CDR3 is built from 16 residues. CDR3: CASSLRGTGGNTEAFF. CDR3 DNA: TGTGCCAGCAGCCTACGGGGGACAGGGGGCAACACTGAAGCTTTCTTT.

The V and J genes are TRBV28 and TRBJ2-3; TRBD2 agrees at 8 bases. V gave up 5 bases and J gave up 6 bases; unmatched junction bases: 10. CDR1 is MDHEN, CDR2 SYDVKM, per germline. The CDR3 loop spans 15 amino acids. CDR3 sequence reads: CASSPSGSHGDTQYF. CDR3 DNA: TGTGCCAGCAGTCCGAGCGGGAGCCATGGGGATACGCAGTATTTT.

This clonotype was picked up many times. CDR3 sequence (DNA): TGCGCCAGCAGTGGAGCGGGAGGTGGTGAGCAGTTCTTC. Translation: CASSGAGGGEQFF. The chain has TRBV10-1 and TRBJ2-1; the match to TRBD2 covers 9 bases. The germline gives CDR1 WNHNN, CDR2 SYGVQD (reference sequence). V lost 4 bases and J lost 9; bases outside the gene matches: 4. This CDR3 is built from 13 residues.

This clonotype was detected ten times or more. This sequence joins TRBV18 and TRBJ1-4; 7 bases agree with TRBD1. CDR1 is KGHSH and CDR2 is LQKENI in the germline V gene. This CDR3 contains 15 residues. With 5 bases clipped from V and 0 bases from J, the junction kept 3 bases outside the gene matches. CDR3 loop: CASSAQGTTNEKLFF. CDR3 in DNA: TGTGCCAGCTCAGCACAGGGGACAACTAATGAAAAACTGTTTTTT.

This clonotype was counted ten times or more. The rearrangement uses TRBV7-3 and TRBJ2-5; 10 bases agree with TRBD2. V shed 5 bases, J shed 4 bases, and the junction held 10 bases outside the gene matches. The CDR3 loop spans 16 amino acids. The germline gives CDR1 SGHTA, CDR2 FQGTGA. The CDR3 reads CASSTHSSGSGETQYF. In nucleotides, the CDR3 is TGTGCCAGCAGCACACACTCTAGCGGGAGTGGAGAGACCCAGTACTTC.

This clonotype was counted at least ten times. The CDR3 reads CASSLERLQETQYF. CDR3 nucleotide sequence: TGTGCCAGCAGCTTAGAACGTCTACAAGAGACCCAGTACTTC. The rearrangement joins TRBV7-9 to TRBJ2-5, with D uncertain. V was shortened by 1 base and J by 2 bases, with 8 bases between the two germline ends. There are 14 residues in the CDR3. CDR1 SEHNR and CDR2 FQNEAQ come from the germline V gene (reference sequence).

This clonotype was seen ten or more times. V is TRBV30 and J is TRBJ2-5; the match to TRBD2 covers 8 bases. Per germline, CDR1 GTSNPN and CDR2 SVGIG (reference sequence). V shed 4 bases and J 4 bases; nucleotides not matched to a gene: 5. The CDR3 loop spans 13 amino acids. CDR3 in DNA: TGTGCCTGGAACCCGGGACTAGGAGAGACCCAGTACTTC. This gives the protein CAWNPGLGETQYF.

Turning to this clonotype: Relative to the germline gene, one junction end is altered; a read error may explain this. Here the CDR3 DNA reads TGTGCCAGCGGTTTAGGGGGGTATAATTCACCCCTCCACTTT. Protein product: CASGLGGYNSPLHF. The rearrangement links TRBV12-3 or TRBV12-4 to TRBJ1-6; D may be TRBD1 (6 bases). The CDR3 spans 14 residues.

This clonotype was picked up many times. This chain links TRBV28 with TRBJ1-5; D not certain. CDR1 MDHEN and CDR2 SYDVKM come from the germline V gene. V lost 7 bases to trimming and J lost 0 bases, with 13 bases between them. CDR3 length: 15 residues. DNA for the CDR3: TGTGCCAGCACCCCGAGCACGAATAGCAATCAGCCCCAGCATTTT. As protein: CASTPSTNSNQPQHF.

The table lists this clonotype with many counts. The chain links TRBV20-1 to TRBJ2-1; 11 nucleotides match TRBD2. With 5 bases clipped from V and 5 bases from J, the junction kept 11 bases outside the gene matches. Germline V gene data show CDR1 as DFQATT and CDR2 as SNEGSKA (reference sequence). The CDR3 runs 16 residues. CDR3 coding DNA: TGCAGTGCTCGCTTATTACTAGCGGGAGTCCACAATGAGCAGTTCTTC. It encodes CSARLLLAGVHNEQFF.

A note on this clonotype: This clone may be a read error of a much larger clone one base away. The V gene is TRBV27, the J gene TRBJ1-1; no definite D call. Germline assignment: CDR1 MNHEY and CDR2 SMNVEV (reference sequence). The CDR3 sequence is 13 residues long. The CDR3 sequence: CVSSFTLNTEAFF. For the CDR3, the DNA is TGTGTCAGCAGTTTTACATTGAACACTGAAGCTTTCTTT.

This clonotype was recorded many times. The chain has TRBV3-1 and TRBJ2-7; D gene uncertain. The CDR3 contains 14 residues. V was trimmed by 1 base and J by 0 bases, leaving 7 bases between them. Germline CDR1 LGHDT, CDR2 YNNKEL (reference sequence). CDR3 sequence (DNA): TGTGCCAGCAGCCAAGGGGTAGGCTCCTACGAGCAGTACGTC. This encodes CASSQGVGSYEQYV.

This rearrangement joins TRBV5-1 to TRBJ2-1; 10 nucleotides match TRBD2. V lost 7 bases to trimming and J lost 1 base; unmatched junction nucleotides: 11. The CDR3 contains 17 residues. CDR1 is SGHRS and CDR2 is YFSETQ in the germline V gene. The chain's CDR3 is CASSKPTSGVSYNEQFF. The DNA for the CDR3 is TGCGCCAGCTCAAAGCCCACTAGCGGGGTTTCCTACAATGAGCAGTTCTTC.

The chain has TRBV7-9 and TRBJ2-7; no clear D. V was trimmed by 0 bases and J by 0 bases, leaving 9 bases between them. Germline CDR1 reads SEHNR; CDR2 reads FQNEAQ (reference sequence). This CDR3 is built from 15 residues. The chain's CDR3 is CASSLAAGRSYEQYV. The CDR3 DNA is TGTGCCAGCAGCTTAGCTGCCGGGCGCTCCTACGAGCAGTACGTC.

This clonotype was counted a few times. The chain joins TRBV9 to TRBJ2-6, with D unresolved. V lost 3 bases, J lost 0 bases, and 7 bases lay in between. Germline V gene lookup returns CDR1 SGDLS and CDR2 YYNGEE. The CDR3 spans 15 residues. This CDR3 is CASSALSSGANVLTF. CDR3 in DNA: TGTGCCAGCAGCGCACTAAGCTCTGGGGCCAACGTCCTGACTTTC.

This rearrangement joins TRBV7-9 to TRBJ2-1; 14 bases map to TRBD2. The CDR3 sequence is 20 residues long. The ends lost 5 bases at V and 7 bases at J; junction bases unmatched: 19. CDR1 and CDR2 (germline): SEHNR, FQNEAQ (reference sequence). This chain's CDR3 is CASSTPPGTSGSRVRNEQFF. For the CDR3, the DNA is TGTGCCAGCAGCACCCCCCCCGGGACTAGCGGGAGTCGGGTAAGGAATGAGCAGTTCTTC.

The rearrangement joins TRBV6-1 to TRBJ1-4, with a possible D match to TRBD1 (6 bases). Germline V gives CDR1 MNHNS, CDR2 SASEGT. V lost 5 bases and J 7 bases, leaving 20 bases between the germline ends. The CDR3 covers 16 residues. CDR3 region: CASSPRENREGEKLFF. In nucleotides, the CDR3 is TGTGCCAGCAGTCCCAGAGAGAACAGGGAGGGTGAAAAACTGTTTTTT.

The chain combines TRBV12-3 or TRBV12-4 with TRBJ2-1, with a weak D call TRBD1 (5 bases). The CDR3 has 15 amino acids. V was shortened by 6 bases and J by 0 bases, with 12 bases between the two germline ends. CDR3 sequence reads: CASSQDSSSYNEQFF. CDR3 sequence (DNA): TGTGCCAGCAGCCAAGACAGTAGCTCCTACAATGAGCAGTTCTTC.